This TCR beta chain was found in a study of shared clonotypes between healthy human individuals (dated by TCRdb to the early 2020s). Regarding the complete study: A few men and a couple of women, aged 18 to 49 years, made up the cohort. Leukapheresis yielded between about 0.85 and 9.5 billion PBMCs per donor. Blood TCR repertoires of roughly 5 healthy adults were deeply sequenced to estimate repertoire size and the extent of clonotype sharing between individuals. For each donor, CD4 naive and CD4 memory were each given three plates, CD8 naive was given two plates, and CD8 memory was given one plate. Different laboratories and diverse techniques were used to prepare libraries and sequence TCR repertoires, to increase sequencing depth and limit assay-specific biases. Results the study describes overall, beyond this receptor: Compared with non-shared clonotypes, the clonotypes found in all four sorted-subset donors had higher generation probabilities. Roughly 5% of naive CD4, around 3.5% of naive CD8, about 2.1% of memory CD4, and around 0.4% of memory CD8 clonotypes were shared across several donors. Because the study included a small number of donors, the genetic and exposure-history diversity represented was limited. Rarefaction of sorted-subset datasets indicated incomplete sequencing despite the large sequencing depth. Sampling was restricted to blood, and TCR repertoires in tissues likely differ from the TCR repertoires found in blood. Estimated clonotype richness was generally larger for naive than for memory subsets. Pairwise subsampling indicated that sequencing depth was expected to affect the degree of clonotype sharing among donors.

Healthy HIV-negative adults with no recently reported acute infections or vaccinations were included as donors. All donors were Caucasian adults living in Nashville, Tennessee, USA. Magnetic negative selection was used to enrich CD4+ T cells, after which naive cells were positively selected on CD45RA and the negative fraction became the memory subset. Blood was collected by leukapheresis, and PBMCs were isolated by Ficoll-Histopaque density gradient centrifugation and then cryopreserved in liquid nitrogen vapor phase. Purity and quantity of every magnetically sorted T cell population were checked by analytical flow cytometry. From each sorted fraction, genomic DNA was isolated and quantified by UV absorbance on a Nanodrop 2000c. As concerns this clone: The antigen it recognizes is unknown. Base quality data are lacking; no much larger clone is found one base away.

Using the deep immunoSEQ assay, multiplex PCR amplified TCR CDR3 regions from genomic DNA. Genomic DNA extracted from each cell subset was distributed evenly over all wells of several immunoSEQ 96-well plates, and each plate served as one replicate. For sorted subsets, 200 to 250 ng of genomic DNA, equivalent to 25,000 to 30,000 T cell genomes, went into each replicate PCR. The purified libraries were quantified using a Qubit 3.0 fluorometer, sized with a Bioanalyzer 2100, and then quantified again using the KAPA Library Quantification kit. Each immunoSEQ 96-well plate was sequenced on its own single-read 150-cycle Illumina NextSeq 550 flow cell. The published analysis was carried out like this. The immunoSEQ output contained only junctional sequences without quality scores, so filtering could not match that applied to full-length reads. To assign V/J genes and CDR3, sequences were annotated using PyIR, a Python wrapper for IgBLAST v1.9, with IMGT germline references. Reads with weak V/J assignments (E-value above 1e-6), missing CDR3, stop codons, out-of-frame junctions, or ambiguous translated residues were removed. V3J clonotypes were defined as sequences sharing an identical inferred V gene, J gene, and CDR3 amino acid sequence. The percentage overlap between two repertoires was calculated by dividing the number of shared unique clonotypes by the size of the smaller repertoire. Repertoire richness was assessed with RTK rarefaction, the Chao1 estimator, and Recon v2.1 estimates of unobserved clonotypes. For all TCRbeta clonotypes obtained by the gDNA method from a few donors, generation probabilities were computed with OLGA. This immuneACCESS table, as held by TCRdb, lists in-frame sequences with V and J called but not all clones. Of the missing ones, under half trace to an unresolved V gene in checked studies; the others have no known cause. V and J calls and clone size are those listed in that table; D and trimming were worked out from the DNA. The sample includes under 650,000 clones, with almost 97% observed a single time. The ten largest clones capture 0.06% of the sample.

The CDR3 starts with the cysteine, ends with the phenylalanine, and has 11 residues. Solely the CDR3 DNA is kept, with 33 bases framed from the first base. Via the germline V gene (reference sequence), CDR1 is DFQATT and CDR2 SNEGSKA. V is cut by 5 bases and J by 3 bases, and the space between the germline ends is 8 bases. The clonotype originates from a woman aged 30 to 39 in good health. This receptor chain uses TRBV20-1 and TRBJ2-7, with the D gene call left open. Sequenced material: naive CD4+ T cells sorted from blood. What the cell subset or site label conveys for this sample: CD45RA+ positively selected. The DNA is TGCAGTGCTCGACTTGACTACGAGCAGTACTTC. Translated, it reads CSARLDYEQYF.